Sequencing of this T cell receptor beta chain was carried out in a study of blood T cell repertoires in COVID-19. Overall study: Nucleic acid was either cDNA or gDNA, and it came from T cells, B-cell-depleted T cells, or PBMCs.

The V end was cut by 1 base, the J end by 2 bases, with 14 bases between. The germline V gene has CDR1 SGHTA and CDR2 FQGNSA. This CDR3 has 16 amino acids. Residents of 24 US areas, aged about 18 to 95 years, made up the participants. Resolution of symptoms, clearance, or two negative PCRs was present in recovered Cohort 3 donors. In the source study's methods: Amplifying reference gene primers gave estimates of nucleated cell counts. The data were produced by immunoSEQ multiplex PCR, yet TCRdb's version contains in-frame clones alone and is incomplete. From that table come the V and J calls and clone size; the DNA was used to work out D and trimming. The sample yields roughly 130,000 clones, 84% seen once.

The sequence was obtained from a woman younger than 45 who had recovered from COVID-19. Sequencing input: PBMCs or T cells enriched from blood (not recorded which). This chain uses TRBV7-2 with TRBJ2-5; D remains ambiguous. CDR3 amino acids: CASSLVRSLEQETQYF. The CDR3 bases are TGTGCCAGCAGCTTAGTAAGAAGTCTAGAACAAGAGACCCAGTACTTC.